The T cell receptor beta chain described here comes from a study of CD8+CD57+ T cells in acquired aplastic anemia (dated by TCRdb to the late 2010s). Looking at the study overall: A mean of approximately 3 ug of DNA, ranging from about 0.19 to 30 ug, was extracted from sorted CD4+ and CD8+ cells. CD8+CD57+ expansion was defined as frequency above the mean frequency observed in healthy subjects. Results the study describes overall, beyond this receptor: No significant difference in CD8+ Simpson's diversity was found between patients and healthy controls (P=0.060). Although roughly 29 CD8+ CDR3 sequences were shared by patients and controls, these sequences appeared highly expressed in patients and within the immunodominant clones of patients.

Germline trimming amounts to 6 bases on V and 0 bases on J, with 5 as the count of junction bases outside the gene matches. The CDR3 spans 16 residues, from the cysteine through the phenylalanine. Only the CDR3 DNA stays, 48 bases, in frame from base 1. CDR1 and CDR2 (MNHEY, SMNVEV) derive from the germline V gene (reference sequence). Genomic DNA served as template for TCR beta VDJ combination and CDR3 sequence profiling. An Illumina HiSeq 2000 was the platform used for TCR repertoire sequencing. In the paper's pipeline: Repertoires were assessed using TRBV/TRBJ rearrangement plots, CDR3 size and DJ length profiles, and Simpson's diversity index. The most abundant DNA sequence in the deep sequencing data was defined as the immunodominant clone. CDR3 amino acid sequences were screened for sharing across subjects and compared with published repertoires and the VDJdb database. TCRdb itself trimmed the public reads at Q25 with fastp, ran MiXCR and retained productive beta chains. Entries are consolidated by CDR3 protein sequence, retaining the most common genes and DNA. The V and J calls were determined by TCRdb, not by the authors. This sample is represented by 150,000 or so distinct CDR3 sequences; about 48% of them were singletons. Approximately 12% of the sample goes to the ten largest clones.

This clonotype was observed a handful of times. It has no known antigen specificity. No base-level quality is on record; no much larger clone is a single base apart. The patients picked for sequencing were ones in whom flow cytometry had shown an expansion of CD8+CD57+ cells. Severe acquired aplastic anemia was diagnosed in all patients according to International Study of Aplastic Anemia and Agranulocytosis and Camitta criteria. No therapy had been received by the patients at the time of blood sampling. In this study, sorted CD4+ and CD8+ T cells from the blood of healthy subjects and of severe aplastic anemia patients had their TCR repertoires deep-sequenced. Patients were enrolled under clinicaltrials.gov protocols 00001620, 01623167, 00001397, 00071045, 00081523 and 00961064 in the USA. Ficoll-Paque density gradient centrifugation was used to isolate peripheral blood mononuclear cells. Before DNA was extracted, CD4+ and CD8+ T cells were sorted using either FACS or magnetic beads.

The receptor was isolated from a human donor with aplastic anemia. The sequenced sample consisted of sorted CD4+, CD8+, or CD8+CD57+ T cells (not recorded which) from PBMCs. The sequence links TRBV27 to TRBJ2-5; the central 12 bases match TRBD2. Here is the DNA: TGTGCCAGCAGCCTCACTAGCGGGGGGCACCAAGAGACCCAGTACTTC. Translation gives CASSLTSGGHQETQYF.